These 32 T cell receptor beta chains were sequenced from one sample in a study of cytomegalovirus exposure and HLA in healthy donors. PCR amplification relied on 60 Vbeta primers (plus 13 Jbeta primers). Clones were sequenced by immunoSEQ multiplex PCR, and TCRdb holds only the in-frame ones, with some missing. The sample holds approximately 160,000 clones, 75% seen once. The sequenced material came from PBMCs. These receptors were collected from a woman between 45 and 60 years old in good health and CMV-seropositive.

This chain links TRBV6-1 with TRBJ2-3, with 7 bases matching TRBD1. J was trimmed by 4 bases and V by 4 bases; bases with no gene match: 11. Per the germline V gene, CDR1 is MNHNS and CDR2 is SASEGT. The CDR3 covers 16 residues. CDR3 region: CASSVRATGAADTQYF. CDR3 sequence (DNA): TGTGCCAGCAGTGTAAGAGCAACAGGGGCGGCAGATACGCAGTATTTT.

This clone has only a few counts. The chain joins TRBV9 to TRBJ2-2, with TRBD1 matching over 7 bases. This CDR3 comprises 14 residues. Trimming took 4 bases from V and 7 from J; bases not matched to a gene: 7. Germline CDR1 SGDLS, CDR2 YYNGEE. This CDR3 is CASSLGTEGGELFF. In nucleotides, the CDR3 is TGTGCCAGCAGCCTCGGGACAGAGGGCGGGGAGCTGTTTTTT.

This rearrangement joins TRBV27 to TRBJ2-7, with 8 positions matching TRBD1. The J segment lost 6 bases and the V segment lost 5 bases, leaving 3 bases of the junction unmatched. Germline CDR1 MNHEY, CDR2 SMNVEV (reference sequence). CDR3 length: 12 residues. The CDR3 region has the DNA TGTGCCAGCAGTCCGACAGGGGCCGAGCAGTACTTC. This gives the protein CASSPTGAEQYF.

The sample holds a few counts of this clone. The chain combines TRBV7-9 with TRBJ1-2; D call uncertain. The CDR3 loop spans 12 amino acids. Trimming left V 1 base short and J 6 bases short, with 6 bases between. Looked up from germline, CDR1 is SEHNR and CDR2 is FQNEAQ (reference sequence). CDR3 bases: TGTGCCAGCAGCTTAGACACAGATGGCTACACCTTC. Translation gives CASSLDTDGYTF. The complete variable domain, with remaining parts taken from reference TRBV7-9 and TRBJ1-2, reads DTGVSQNPRHKITKRGQNVTFRCDPISEHNRLYWYRQTLGQGPEFLTYFQNEAQLEKSRLLSDRFSAERPKGSFSTLEIQRTEQGDSAMYLCASSLDTDGYTFGSGTRLTVV.

This clone was recorded once. J is TRBJ2-3 and V is TRBV19; TRBD2 agrees at 11 bases. The CDR3 is made up of 16 amino acids. The germline CDR1 and CDR2 sequences are LNHDA and SQIVND (reference sequence). The ends lost 6 bases at V and 2 bases at J; junction bases unmatched: 7. The DNA of the CDR3 is TGTGCCAGTAGGAAGGGACTAGCGGTTATCACAGATACGCAGTATTTT. It is translated as CASRKGLAVITDTQYF.

The CDR3, as DNA: TGTGCCAGCAGCTTATTCTCTAGCGGACAAGAGACCCAGTACTTC. Its translation is CASSLFSSGQETQYF. J is TRBJ2-5 and V is TRBV11-2, with TRBD2 identical over 7 bases. The V and J ends lost 2 bases and 2 bases, in that order; junction bases with no gene match: 5. This CDR3 region has 15 residues. Germline lookup yields CDR1 SGHAT and CDR2 FQNNGV.

This clone has only one observation. The chain joins TRBV10-1 to TRBJ1-2; the match to TRBD1 covers 8 bases. This CDR3 comprises 15 residues. Trimming at V came to 5 bases and at J to 5 bases, leaving 10 bases not matched to a gene. The germline CDR1 and CDR2 sequences are WNHNN and SYGVQD (reference sequence). CDR3 bases: TGCGCCAGCAGTTATAAACGACAGGGGAGGTATGGCTACACCTTC. As protein: CASSYKRQGRYGYTF.

The genes are TRBV6-1 and TRBJ1-5; D is unresolved. V was cut by 6 bases and J by 4 bases, with 10 bases left in between. In germline, CDR1 is MNHNS, CDR2 SASEGT. The CDR3 has 13 amino acids. CDR3 nucleotides: TGTGCCAGCAGGGGAACTAGGAATCAGCCCCAGCATTTT. As protein: CASRGTRNQPQHF.

The chain has TRBV5-6 and TRBJ2-5; 9 bases agree with TRBD1. With 5 bases clipped from V and 5 bases from J, the junction kept 7 bases outside the gene matches. The germline V gene has CDR1 SGHDT and CDR2 YYEEEE. The CDR3 totals 14 residues. CDR3 protein: CASSNRGPRETQYF. DNA of the CDR3: TGTGCCAGCAGTAACAGGGGGCCCAGGGAGACCCAGTACTTC.

A note on this clone: At the DNA level, this CDR3 is encoded by other sequences in the same sample as well. The chain carries TRBV20-1 and TRBJ2-3; D not certain. Germline CDR1 DFQATT, CDR2 SNEGSKA (reference sequence). This CDR3 is 11 amino acids long. V shed 3 bases and J shed 4 bases, with 5 bases lying between them. CDR3 loop: CSASQSDTQYF. In DNA form, the CDR3 reads TGCAGTGCTAGTCAATCAGATACGCAGTATTTT.

J is TRBJ1-3 and V is TRBV7-2; D remains ambiguous. Germline V gene lookup returns CDR1 SGHTA and CDR2 FQGNSA. Trimming pared 5 bases from V and 2 bases from J, leaving 10 bases between. This CDR3 contains 14 residues. DNA of the CDR3: TGTGCCAGCAGCAACGTCGGGGCTGGAAACACCATATATTTT. It specifies CASSNVGAGNTIYF.

The V and J genes are TRBV20-1 and TRBJ2-1, with D perhaps matching TRBD1 (6 bases). The CDR3 covers 11 residues. Germline CDR1 and CDR2: DFQATT and SNEGSKA (reference sequence). Trimming pared 8 bases from V and 5 bases from J, leaving 10 bases between. As DNA, the CDR3 is TGCAGTTTGGACAGAAACAATGAGCAGTTCTTC. It codes for CSLDRNNEQFF.

V and J are TRBV7-8 and TRBJ1-1, with D perhaps TRBD1 (5 bases). From germline, CDR1 is SGHVS and CDR2 FQNEAQ. The CDR3 runs to 11 residues. Deletions cut 2 bases from V and 8 bases from J, with 6 bases between. CDR3 in DNA: TGTGCCAGCAGCTTAAACAGGGAAGCTTTCTTT. This gives the protein CASSLNREAFF.

The table lists this clone with a few counts. The genes are TRBV5-1 and TRBJ2-7, with 8 bases identical to TRBD2. The length of the CDR3 is 14 residues. CDR1 and CDR2 from the germline V gene are SGHRS and YFSETQ. Trimming took 0 bases from V and 6 from J; bases not matched to a gene: 5. Here the CDR3 reads CASSLASGGREQYF. The CDR3 coding sequence is TGCGCCAGCAGCTTGGCCAGCGGGGGACGCGAGCAGTACTTC. The full variable domain, completed using reference TRBV5-1 and TRBJ2-7, is KAGVTQTPRYLIKTRGQQVTLSCSPISGHRSVSWYQQTPGQGLQFLFEYFSETQRNKGNFPGRFSGRQFSNSRSEMNVSTLELGDSALYLCASSLASGGREQYFGPGTRLTVT.

This clone came up a few times. The chain employs TRBV5-1 and TRBJ2-7; 7 nucleotides line up with TRBD2. The CDR3 is 16 amino acids. Trimming at V came to 4 bases and at J to 1 base, leaving 11 bases not matched to a gene. The germline V gene has CDR1 SGHRS and CDR2 YFSETQ. The chain's CDR3 is CASSPSGRAGSYEQYF. DNA for the CDR3: TGCGCCAGCAGCCCTAGCGGAAGGGCGGGATCCTACGAGCAGTACTTC.

V and J are TRBV2 and TRBJ2-5, with D maybe TRBD1 (5 bases). Germline V gene lookup returns CDR1 SNHLY and CDR2 FYNNEI. The CDR3 loop spans 11 amino acids. The V end was cut by 11 bases, the J end by 5 bases, with 12 bases between. This chain's CDR3 is CAGQQGETQYF. For the CDR3, the DNA is TGTGCCGGGCAGCAGGGCGAGACCCAGTACTTC.

This chain uses TRBV5-1 with TRBJ2-3; TRBD2 might be the D (6 bases). Trimming shortened V by 0 bases and J by 5 bases, and 10 bases separated the two germline ends. Germline V gene sequence: CDR1 SGHRS, CDR2 YFSETQ. CDR3 length: 14 amino acids. The chain's CDR3 is CASSLEGRGDTQYF. The CDR3 nucleotides read TGCGCCAGCAGCTTGGAAGGGCGGGGAGATACGCAGTATTTT.

This clone turned up a few times. This chain connects TRBV13 to TRBJ2-7, with 7 bases lining up with TRBD1. After removal of 2 bases from V and 5 bases from J, the junction contained 3 bases not matched to a gene. The CDR3 loop spans 13 amino acids. The germline V gene has CDR1 PRHDT and CDR2 FYEKMQ (reference sequence). The CDR3 reads CASSLTGVHEQYF. CDR3 nucleotides: TGTGCCAGCAGCTTAACAGGGGTCCACGAGCAGTACTTC. Complete variable domain (other parts from reference TRBV13 and TRBJ2-7): AAGVIQSPRHLIKEKRETATLKCYPIPRHDTVYWYQQGPGQDPQFLISFYEKMQSDKGSIPDRFSAQQFSDYHSELNMSSLELGDSALYFCASSLTGVHEQYFGPGTRLTVT.

The V call is TRBV6-5, the J call TRBJ2-2; 13 bases fit TRBD2. The length of the CDR3 is 15 residues. Trimming at V came to 5 bases and at J to 5 bases, leaving 2 bases not matched to a gene. Germline assignment: CDR1 MNHEY and CDR2 SVGAGI. In DNA form, the CDR3 reads TGTGCCAGCAGTGGACTAGCGGGGGAAACCGGGGAGCTGTTTTTT. Its translation is CASSGLAGETGELFF.

The CDR3 sequence is CASSLNRYGYTF. The CDR3, as DNA: TGTGCCAGCAGCTTAAACCGGTATGGCTACACCTTC. The chain joins TRBV13 to TRBJ1-2; D remains ambiguous. V shed 2 bases and J shed 5 bases, with 6 bases lying between them. Germline V gene data show CDR1 as PRHDT and CDR2 as FYEKMQ (reference sequence). The CDR3 is made up of 12 amino acids.

This clone was seen just once. V usage is TRBV5-1 and J usage is TRBJ1-3; no firm D call. Germline CDR1 is SGHRS and CDR2 is YFSETQ. V lost 4 bases to trimming and J lost 1 base, with 9 bases between them. The CDR3 extends over 14 amino acids. As DNA, the CDR3 is TGCGCCAGCAGCCCCGGGTCTTCTGGAAACACCATATATTTT. Translation: CASSPGSSGNTIYF.

The chain is built from TRBV7-9 and TRBJ2-7; D remains ambiguous. Germline-derived CDR1 and CDR2 are SEHNR and FQNEAQ (reference sequence). The CDR3 length is 12 residues. Trimming left V 3 bases short and J 2 bases short, with 5 bases between. CDR3 sequence (DNA): TGTGCCAGCAGCTTCGAGACCTACGAGCAGTACTTC. The encoded protein is CASSFETYEQYF.

V and J are TRBV4-1 and TRBJ2-1; TRBD2 agrees at 11 bases. Germline values: CDR1 MGHRA, CDR2 YSYEKL. The CDR3 sequence is 17 residues long. Germline trimming cut 4 bases from V and 8 bases from J; bases unmatched to any gene: 13. Here the CDR3 reads CASSPYYLIAGGHEQFF. The DNA for the CDR3 is TGCGCCAGCAGCCCGTATTACCTCATAGCGGGGGGGCATGAGCAGTTCTTC.

This clone showed up just a few times. This chain joins TRBV11-2 and TRBJ1-2; tentatively, D is TRBD1 (5 bases). Germline lookup yields CDR1 SGHAT and CDR2 FQNNGV. V lost 0 bases to trimming and J lost 8 bases, with 22 bases between them. CDR3 length: 17 residues. The CDR3 here is CASSLDGGTERPFGYTF. The CDR3 DNA sequence: TGTGCCAGCAGCTTAGATGGGGGGACGGAGCGACCGTTCGGCTACACCTTC.

This rearrangement joins TRBV5-1 to TRBJ1-1, with 10 nucleotides matching TRBD1. This CDR3 spans 14 amino acids. V was pared by 4 bases and J by 5 bases, with 5 bases of the junction left unmatched. Germline assignment: CDR1 SGHRS and CDR2 YFSETQ. The DNA for the CDR3 is TGCGCCAGCAGCCAGGGACAGGGGATTACTGAAGCTTTCTTT. Its protein product is CASSQGQGITEAFF.

This sequence joins TRBV19 and TRBJ1-4, with a tentative D call TRBD1 (6 bases). In germline, CDR1 is LNHDA, CDR2 SQIVND (reference sequence). Trimming removed 2 bases from V and 5 bases from J, with 12 bases in between. The CDR3 runs to 15 residues. CDR3 in amino acids: CASSITDRRNEKLFF. CDR3 DNA sequence: TGTGCCAGTAGTATAACGGACAGACGAAATGAAAAACTGTTTTTT. The whole variable domain, filled in from reference TRBV19 and TRBJ1-4, reads DGGITQSPKYLFRKEGQNVTLSCEQNLNHDAMYWYRQDPGQGLRLIYYSQIVNDFQKGDIAEGYSVSREKKESFPLTVTSAQKNPTAFYLCASSITDRRNEKLFFGSGTQLSVL.

The genes are TRBV11-2 and TRBJ2-1; tentatively, D is TRBD1 (6 bases). CDR1 and CDR2 from the germline V gene are SGHAT and FQNNGV. Trimming left V 3 bases short and J 3 bases short, with 12 bases between. This CDR3 has 15 residues. CDR3 loop: CASSLSAGDYNEQFF. The CDR3 bases are TGTGCCAGCAGCTTGTCGGCAGGGGACTACAATGAGCAGTTCTTC.

The V and J genes are TRBV7-2 and TRBJ1-5; possible D gene TRBD1, 5 bases. This CDR3 has 15 residues. Trimming cost V 6 bases and J 4 bases, with 16 bases left between them. The V gene's germline CDR1 is SGHTA and CDR2 FQGNSA. The CDR3 here is CASSTGGRVNQPQHF. The CDR3 DNA sequence: TGTGCCAGCAGTACCGGGGGACGGGTAAATCAGCCCCAGCATTTT. Supplemented by reference TRBV7-2 and TRBJ1-5, the full variable domain reads GAGVSQSPSNKVTEKGKDVELRCDPISGHTALYWYRQSLGQGLEFLIYFQGNSAPDKSGLPSDRFSAERTGGSVSTLTIQRTQQEDSAVYLCASSTGGRVNQPQHFGDGTRLSIL.

V usage is TRBV4-2 and J usage is TRBJ1-4; TRBD1 matches 7 bases. Unmatched junction bases numbered 12, after V lost 4 bases and J lost 7 bases. Germline lookup yields CDR1 LGHNA and CDR2 YNFKEQ. This CDR3 comprises 16 residues. CDR3 residues: CASSPVGGVSAEKLFF. DNA for the CDR3: TGTGCCAGCAGCCCGGTAGGGGGCGTAAGCGCTGAAAAACTGTTTTTT.

The V gene is TRBV11-2, the J gene TRBJ2-7; 8 bases fit TRBD1. This CDR3 comprises 15 residues. Germline V gives CDR1 SGHAT, CDR2 FQNNGV. J lost 3 bases, V lost 0 bases, and 4 bases had no gene match. CDR3 sequence: CASSLEQGVGYEQYF. DNA of the CDR3: TGTGCCAGCAGCTTAGAACAGGGGGTGGGCTACGAGCAGTACTTC.

The rearrangement links TRBV5-1 to TRBJ1-4; tentative D call: TRBD1 (5 bases). CDR3 size: 13 residues. The V gene lost 7 bases and the J gene lost 3 bases, with 10 bases spanning the gap. Germline V gene lookup returns CDR1 SGHRS and CDR2 YFSETQ. This CDR3 is CASGAGPNEKLFF. CDR3 in DNA: TGCGCCAGCGGGGCAGGGCCTAATGAAAAACTGTTTTTT. Full variable domain (rest looked up from reference TRBV5-1 and TRBJ1-4): KAGVTQTPRYLIKTRGQQVTLSCSPISGHRSVSWYQQTPGQGLQFLFEYFSETQRNKGNFPGRFSGRQFSNSRSEMNVSTLELGDSALYLCASGAGPNEKLFFGSGTQLSVL.

This clone was counted once. The chain combines TRBV27 with TRBJ2-1; 8 bases fit TRBD2. CDR3 length: 14 amino acids. Unmatched junction bases numbered 5, after V lost 5 bases and J lost 5 bases. Germline CDR1 reads MNHEY; CDR2 reads SMNVEV (reference sequence). The CDR3 is CASSLAGGNNEQFF. Written as DNA, the CDR3 is TGTGCCAGCAGTCTGGCGGGGGGAAACAATGAGCAGTTCTTC.